These 26 T cell receptor beta chains were all obtained from the same sample, sequenced in a study of shared clonotypes between healthy human individuals (dated by TCRdb to 2018 to 2021). The library was built by means of the immunoSEQ multiplex PCR assay. The clones in this table, taken by TCRdb from immuneACCESS, are in-frame only. Not every clone is retained; where verified, under half of the shortfall comes from an unresolved V gene, and the cause of the rest is unknown. The sample profile shows under 650,000 clones; 90% to 97% of them were found once. The ten largest clones capture about 0.064% of the sample. Sequencing was done on a sample of naive CD4+ T cells sorted from blood. This specimen's cell subset or site label, interpreted: CD45RA+ positively selected. Receptors originate from a woman in her twenties or thirties in good health.

The rearrangement uses TRBV6-6 and TRBJ1-4; 8 nucleotides line up with TRBD1. Losses at the gene ends were 5 bases for V and 4 bases for J; bases not matched to a gene: 3. The CDR3 consists of 14 residues. Germline lookup yields CDR1 MNHNY and CDR2 SVGAGI (reference sequence). Here the CDR3 reads CASSNTGGNEKLFF. For the CDR3, the DNA is TGTGCCAGCAGTAACACAGGGGGTAATGAAAAACTGTTTTTT.

As concerns this clone: The same CDR3 arises from other DNA sequences in this sample as well. V is TRBV18 and J is TRBJ1-1; no firm D call. The CDR3 is 12 residues long. Trimming took off 2 bases at V and 3 bases at J, with 4 bases between the two ends. CDR1 is KGHSH and CDR2 is LQKENI in the germline V gene. CDR3 nucleotide sequence: TGTGCCAGCTCACCAGGTTACACTGAAGCTTTCTTT. It encodes CASSPGYTEAFF.

The genes are TRBV6-5 and TRBJ2-3, with 8 bases lining up with TRBD2. V was pared by 2 bases and J by 4 bases, with 8 bases of the junction left unmatched. CDR3 length: 16 residues. CDR1 and CDR2 from the germline V gene are MNHEY and SVGAGI. CDR3 DNA sequence: TGTGCCAGCAGTTACACTAGCGGTAACACGGCAGATACGCAGTATTTT. Translation: CASSYTSGNTADTQYF.

The CDR3 reads CASSLKGARGNQPQHF. The CDR3 coding sequence is TGTGCCAGCAGCTTGAAGGGGGCTCGGGGCAATCAGCCCCAGCATTTT. This chain connects TRBV5-4 to TRBJ1-5; 7 positions match TRBD1. This CDR3 region has 16 residues. Germline-derived CDR1 and CDR2 are SGHNT and YYREEE (reference sequence). V shed 1 base, J shed 2 bases, and the junction held 6 bases outside the gene matches.

This clone is a singleton in its sample. The V and J genes are TRBV21-1 and TRBJ2-7; TRBD1 reflects the table's D call only, with no check against the DNA. TRBV21-1 is a recognized pseudogene. The CDR3 totals 15 residues. The CDR3 here is CASSKVRQGSYEQYF. The CDR3 DNA is TGTGCCAGCAGCAAGGTCCGACAGGGCTCCTACGAGCAGTACTTC.

This clone was detected only once. The chain joins TRBV6-5 to TRBJ2-5; D is perhaps TRBD1 or TRBD2 (5 bases each). The CDR3 is 13 amino acids. Germline CDR1 MNHEY, CDR2 SVGAGI. V dropped 11 bases and J dropped 11 bases, with 24 bases sitting between them. CDR3 DNA: TGTGCCGCGCGAGAGGACGGGACGGGGTGGCAGTACTTC. Translating it yields CAAREDGTGWQYF.

This chain connects TRBV19 to TRBJ2-3; unclear D gene. Looked up from germline, CDR1 is LNHDA and CDR2 is SQIVND (reference sequence). This CDR3 spans 15 amino acids. The germline V and J ends were trimmed by 3 bases and 0 bases, with 10 bases remaining between them. CDR3 DNA: TGTGCCAGTAGTATCGTTTCAGGAAGCACAGATACGCAGTATTTT. Translated, it gives CASSIVSGSTDTQYF.

This clone was counted a single time. This same CDR3 is encoded by further DNA sequences in the sample. The rearrangement uses TRBV28 and TRBJ2-7; 8 bases are a match to TRBD1. V shed 1 base, J shed 3 bases, and the junction held 2 bases outside the gene matches. Germline CDR1 MDHEN, CDR2 SYDVKM. CDR3 length equals 14 residues. Here the CDR3 DNA reads TGTGCCAGCAGTTTATCCGGACAGGGCTACGAGCAGTACTTC. Translated, it gives CASSLSGQGYEQYF.

The rearrangement links TRBV30 to TRBJ1-2, with 8 bases fitting TRBD1. The CDR3 consists of 14 residues. V was pared by 3 bases and J by 4 bases, with 7 bases of the junction left unmatched. Germline assignment: CDR1 GTSNPN and CDR2 SVGIG (reference sequence). The chain's CDR3 is CAWRVAGGRYGYTF. The CDR3 nucleotides read TGTGCCTGGAGGGTAGCAGGGGGCCGCTATGGCTACACCTTC.

CDR3 loop: CASSPPGAETQYF. CDR3 bases: TGTGCCAGCAGCCCGCCGGGGGCAGAGACCCAGTACTTC. The chain uses TRBV5-4 and TRBJ2-5, with D perhaps being TRBD1 or TRBD2 (6 bases each). The germline V and J ends were trimmed by 4 bases and 4 bases, with 11 bases remaining between them. The germline V gene has CDR1 SGHNT and CDR2 YYREEE (reference sequence). The CDR3 totals 13 residues.

The V and J genes are TRBV6-5 and TRBJ2-7, with D perhaps TRBD1 or TRBD2 (6 bases each). The V and J ends lost 6 bases and 7 bases respectively, with 22 bases between them. The CDR3 loop spans 15 amino acids. Germline V gene sequence: CDR1 MNHEY, CDR2 SVGAGI. This chain's CDR3 is CASSRHGPGAGEQYF. The CDR3 DNA is TGTGCCAGCAGCCGACATGGCCCGGGGGCTGGGGAGCAGTACTTC.

CDR3 nucleotide sequence: TGTGCCAGCAGTGAACGGACAGACAGCAATCAGCCCCAGCATTTT. It translates to CASSERTDSNQPQHF. The V gene is TRBV2, the J gene TRBJ1-5, with D possibly being TRBD1 (6 bases). From germline, CDR1 is SNHLY and CDR2 FYNNEI. The CDR3 has 15 residues. V lost 2 bases and J 1 base, leaving 9 bases between the germline ends. The whole variable domain, remainder taken from reference TRBV2 and TRBJ1-5, is EPEVTQTPSHQVTQMGQEVILRCVPISNHLYFYWYRQILGQKVEFLVSFYNNEISEKSEIFDDQFSVERPDGSNFTLKIRSTKLEDSAMYFCASSERTDSNQPQHFGDGTRLSIL.

The genes are TRBV28 and TRBJ1-4, with D possibly matching TRBD1 (5 bases). The CDR3 is made up of 14 amino acids. V was shortened by 8 bases and J by 1 base, with 11 bases between the two germline ends. The germline CDR1 and CDR2 sequences are MDHEN and SYDVKM. The CDR3, as DNA: TGTGCCAGCTCTGGGGGGGTAACTAATGAAAAACTGTTTTTT. Translation gives CASSGGVTNEKLFF.

The chain uses TRBV19 and TRBJ2-3; 7 bases fit TRBD2. V lost 6 bases to trimming and J lost 4 bases; unmatched junction nucleotides: 4. The CDR3 runs 13 residues. Per germline, CDR1 LNHDA and CDR2 SQIVND (reference sequence). The CDR3 nucleotides are TGTGCCAGTAGGACCGCGGGGGCAGATACGCAGTATTTT. Its protein product is CASRTAGADTQYF.

This chain links TRBV2 with TRBJ2-2; the match to TRBD2 covers 13 bases. Germline V lookup: CDR1 SNHLY, CDR2 FYNNEI. Germline trimming cut 6 bases from V and 6 bases from J; bases unmatched to any gene: 7. The CDR3 sequence is 16 residues long. CDR3 protein: CASSLWTSGRAGELFF. DNA for the CDR3: TGTGCCAGCAGCCTTTGGACTAGCGGGAGAGCCGGGGAGCTGTTTTTT.

V is TRBV5-1 and J is TRBJ2-3; 10 nucleotides align to TRBD2. This CDR3 has 16 amino acids. Germline trimming cut 4 bases from V and 3 bases from J; bases unmatched to any gene: 8. Per the germline V gene, CDR1 is SGHRS and CDR2 is YFSETQ. The CDR3 is CASSPHGSGRTDTQYF. In DNA form, the CDR3 reads TGCGCCAGCAGCCCCCATGGTAGCGGGAGGACAGATACGCAGTATTTT.

The chain couples TRBV2 to TRBJ1-2; 10 bases map to TRBD1. This CDR3 is built from 16 residues. Trimming cost V 4 bases and J 3 bases; bases outside gene matches: 8. The germline V gene has CDR1 SNHLY and CDR2 FYNNEI. CDR3 nucleotides: TGTGCCAGCAGTGTGAGACAGGGGGCTCGCGACTATGGCTACACCTTC. Its protein is CASSVRQGARDYGYTF. Full variable domain (remainder filled in from reference TRBV2 and TRBJ1-2): EPEVTQTPSHQVTQMGQEVILRCVPISNHLYFYWYRQILGQKVEFLVSFYNNEISEKSEIFDDQFSVERPDGSNFTLKIRSTKLEDSAMYFCASSVRQGARDYGYTFGSGTRLTVV.

This sequence joins TRBV28 and TRBJ2-1, with 8 positions matching TRBD2. CDR1 is MDHEN, CDR2 SYDVKM, per germline. J lost 9 bases, V lost 4 bases, and 8 bases had no gene match. This CDR3 is built from 14 residues. The CDR3 DNA reads as TGTGCCAGCAGTTCTGGGAGGACTAGCTTTGAGCAGTTCTTC. Translating gives CASSSGRTSFEQFF.

The chain joins TRBV7-9 to TRBJ2-7; 8 nucleotides match TRBD2. V dropped 3 bases and J dropped 7; count of bases not matched to a gene: 11. CDR3 length: 15 residues. From germline, CDR1 is SEHNR and CDR2 FQNEAQ (reference sequence). Written as DNA, the CDR3 is TGTGCCAGCAGCTTCTCACCAGCGGGAGTCAAAGAGCAGTACTTC. Its translation: CASSFSPAGVKEQYF.

The chain uses TRBV7-2 and TRBJ2-2; D is unresolved. Looked up from germline, CDR1 is SGHTA and CDR2 is FQGNSA. V was pared by 5 bases and J by 8 bases, with 9 bases between. This CDR3 comprises 12 residues. The CDR3 loop reads CASSPLPGELFF. In DNA form, the CDR3 reads TGTGCCAGCAGCCCGCTCCCAGGGGAGCTGTTTTTT.

This clone was seen a handful of times. V gene TRBV28 combines with J gene TRBJ1-5; TRBD1 aligns across 7 bases. The CDR3 contains 15 residues. Germline CDR1 and CDR2: MDHEN and SYDVKM. With 6 bases clipped from V and 6 bases from J, the junction kept 11 bases outside the gene matches. In nucleotides, the CDR3 is TGTGCCAGCAGCCGACAGGGCGTCCGTGTTCAGCCCCAGCATTTT. Its protein product is CASSRQGVRVQPQHF.

The chain recombines TRBV29-1 with TRBJ1-2; weak D call: TRBD1 (6 bases). The CDR3 has 14 amino acids. The germline V and J ends were trimmed by 1 base and 3 bases, with 12 bases remaining between them. Per the germline V gene, CDR1 is SQVTM and CDR2 is ANQGSEA. The CDR3 DNA reads as TGCAGCGTTGAAGGGGGGCTAGGTCACTATGGCTACACCTTC. This translates into CSVEGGLGHYGYTF. Full variable domain (missing parts from reference TRBV29-1 and TRBJ1-2): SAVISQKPSRDICQRGTSLTIQCQVDSQVTMMFWYRQQPGQSLTLIATANQGSEATYESGFVIDKFPISRPNLTFSTLTVSNMSPEDSSIYLCSVEGGLGHYGYTFGSGTRLTVV.

The chain recombines TRBV18 with TRBJ1-3; 9 bases fit TRBD1. Looked up from germline, CDR1 is KGHSH and CDR2 is LQKENI. The CDR3 sequence is 15 residues long. Trimming took 2 bases from V and 4 from J; bases not matched to a gene: 3. The CDR3 coding sequence is TGTGCCAGCTCACCAAGGACAGGGGAAGGAAACACCATATATTTT. Translated, it gives CASSPRTGEGNTIYF. Supplemented by reference TRBV18 and TRBJ1-3, the full variable domain reads NAGVMQNPRHLVRRRGQEARLRCSPMKGHSHVYWYRQLPEEGLKFMVYLQKENIIDESGMPKERFSAEFPKEGPSILRIQQVVRGDSAAYFCASSPRTGEGNTIYFGEGSWLTVV.

This chain joins TRBV10-1 and TRBJ2-7, with TRBD1 matching over 8 bases. Looked up from germline, CDR1 is WNHNN and CDR2 is SYGVQD (reference sequence). Trimming at V came to 2 bases and at J to 2 bases, leaving 2 bases not matched to a gene. This CDR3 contains 14 residues. The CDR3, as DNA: TGCGCCAGCAGTGAGGGGGACAGGACCTACGAGCAGTACTTC. Encoded protein: CASSEGDRTYEQYF.

The genes are TRBV9 and TRBJ2-5; perhaps TRBD1 as D (5 bases). The J call could be wrong; TRBJ2-7 is a better fit for the DNA end. The CDR3 is 16 residues long. CDR1 and CDR2 (germline): SGDLS, YYNGEE. The CDR3 DNA reads TGTGCCAGCAGCGTAGAGCAGGGCCTGGGCGTACTCGAGCAGTACTTC. This encodes CASSVEQGLGVLEQYF.

Here the CDR3 reads CASSFLPGRDRGNNEQFF. Written as DNA, the CDR3 is TGTGCCAGCAGTTTCCTGCCGGGGAGAGACAGGGGCAACAATGAGCAGTTCTTC. The V gene is TRBV28, the J gene TRBJ2-1; 8 nucleotides match TRBD1. V shed 3 bases and J 5 bases; nucleotides not matched to a gene: 15. Germline CDR1 reads MDHEN; CDR2 reads SYDVKM. The CDR3 contains 18 residues.